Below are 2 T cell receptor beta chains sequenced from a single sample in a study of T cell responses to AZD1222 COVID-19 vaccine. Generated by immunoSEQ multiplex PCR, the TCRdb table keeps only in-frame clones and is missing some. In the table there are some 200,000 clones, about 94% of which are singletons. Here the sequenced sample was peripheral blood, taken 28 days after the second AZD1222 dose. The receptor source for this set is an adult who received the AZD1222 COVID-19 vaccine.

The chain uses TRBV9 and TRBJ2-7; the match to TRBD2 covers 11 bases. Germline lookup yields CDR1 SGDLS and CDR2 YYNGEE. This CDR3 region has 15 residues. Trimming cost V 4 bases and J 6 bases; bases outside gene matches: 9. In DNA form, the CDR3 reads TGTGCCAGCAGCCCTAGCGGGGGGACCGGGTTCGAGCAGTACTTC. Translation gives CASSPSGGTGFEQYF.

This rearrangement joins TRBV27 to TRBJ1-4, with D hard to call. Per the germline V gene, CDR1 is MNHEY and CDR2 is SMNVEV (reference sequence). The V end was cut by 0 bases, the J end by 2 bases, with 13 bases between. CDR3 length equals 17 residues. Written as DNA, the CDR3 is TGTGCCAGCAGTTTATCTTCACTCGGGCGTACTAATGAAAAACTGTTTTTT. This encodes CASSLSSLGRTNEKLFF.